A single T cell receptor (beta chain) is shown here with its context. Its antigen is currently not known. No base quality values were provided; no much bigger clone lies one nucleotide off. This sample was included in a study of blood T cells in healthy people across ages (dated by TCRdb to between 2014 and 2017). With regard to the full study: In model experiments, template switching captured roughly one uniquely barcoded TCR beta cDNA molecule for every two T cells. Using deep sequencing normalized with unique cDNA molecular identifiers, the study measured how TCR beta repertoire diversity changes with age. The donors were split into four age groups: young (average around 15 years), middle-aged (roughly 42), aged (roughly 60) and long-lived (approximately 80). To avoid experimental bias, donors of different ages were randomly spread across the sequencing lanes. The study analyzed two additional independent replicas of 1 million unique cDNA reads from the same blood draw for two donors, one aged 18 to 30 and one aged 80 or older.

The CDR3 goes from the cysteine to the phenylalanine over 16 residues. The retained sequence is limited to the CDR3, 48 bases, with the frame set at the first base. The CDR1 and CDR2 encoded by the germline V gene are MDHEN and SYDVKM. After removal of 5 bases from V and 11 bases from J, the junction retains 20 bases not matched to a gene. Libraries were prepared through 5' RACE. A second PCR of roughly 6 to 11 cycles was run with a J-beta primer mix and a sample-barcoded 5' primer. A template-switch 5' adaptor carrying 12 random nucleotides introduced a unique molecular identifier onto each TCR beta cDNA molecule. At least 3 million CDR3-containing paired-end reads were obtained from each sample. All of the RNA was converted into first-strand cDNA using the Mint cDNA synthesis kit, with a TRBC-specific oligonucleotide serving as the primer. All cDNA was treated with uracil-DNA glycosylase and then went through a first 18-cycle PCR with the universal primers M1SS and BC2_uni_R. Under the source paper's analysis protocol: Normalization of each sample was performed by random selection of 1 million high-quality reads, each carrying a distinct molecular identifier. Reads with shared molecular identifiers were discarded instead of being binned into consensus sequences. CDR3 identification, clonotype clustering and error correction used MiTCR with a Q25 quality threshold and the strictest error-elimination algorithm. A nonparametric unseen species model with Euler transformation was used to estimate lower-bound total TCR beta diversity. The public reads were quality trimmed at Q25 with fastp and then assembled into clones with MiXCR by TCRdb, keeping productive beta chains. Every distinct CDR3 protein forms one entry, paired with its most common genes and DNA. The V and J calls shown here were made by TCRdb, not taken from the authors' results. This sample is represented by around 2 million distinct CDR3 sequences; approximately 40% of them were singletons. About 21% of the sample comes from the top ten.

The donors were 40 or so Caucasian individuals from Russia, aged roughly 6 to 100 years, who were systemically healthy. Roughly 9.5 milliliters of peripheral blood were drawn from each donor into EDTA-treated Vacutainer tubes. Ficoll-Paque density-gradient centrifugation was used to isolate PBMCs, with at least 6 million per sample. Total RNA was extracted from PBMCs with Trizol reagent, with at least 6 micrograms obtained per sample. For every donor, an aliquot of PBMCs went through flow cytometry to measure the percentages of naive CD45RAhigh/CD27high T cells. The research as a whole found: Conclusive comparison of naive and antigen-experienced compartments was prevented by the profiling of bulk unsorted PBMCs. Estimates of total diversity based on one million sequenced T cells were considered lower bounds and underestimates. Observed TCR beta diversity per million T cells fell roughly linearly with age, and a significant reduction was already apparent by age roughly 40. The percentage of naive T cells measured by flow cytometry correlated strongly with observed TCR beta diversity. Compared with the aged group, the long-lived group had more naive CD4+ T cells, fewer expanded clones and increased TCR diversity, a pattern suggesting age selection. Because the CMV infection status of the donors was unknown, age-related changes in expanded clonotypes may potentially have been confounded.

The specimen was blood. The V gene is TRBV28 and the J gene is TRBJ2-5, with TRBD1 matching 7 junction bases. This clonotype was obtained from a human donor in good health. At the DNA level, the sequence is TGTGCCAGCAGTGCTATGGACGGACAGGTTGGGGTGGTTCAGTACTTC. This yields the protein CASSAMDGQVGVVQYF.